The clone carrying this TCR beta chain was observed once. The germline V gene has CDR1 DFQATT and CDR2 SNEGSKA (reference sequence). The length of the CDR3 is 16 residues. These data originate in a study of T cells in Graves' hyperthyroidism and ophthalmopathy. PBMCs were derived from 10 ml fresh peripheral blood. The source material, RNA transcripts, was used to amplify TCR beta CDR3 regions. The HTBI primer set drove a first-round RT-PCR of the TCR CDR3. TCRdb recomputed calls from the multiplex PCR reads with MiXCR, one row per CDR3 protein. The table lists over 120,000 distinct CDR3 sequences, approximately 20% of them singletons.

This chain connects TRBV20-1 to TRBJ2-1, with 9 positions matching TRBD2. The end of the DNA fits TRBJ2-7 better, so the J call may be wrong. Sequencing input: blood. The source of this sequence is a woman between 50 and 59 years old with Graves' hyperthyroidism that later progressed to Graves' ophthalmopathy. The CDR3 DNA sequence: TGCAGTGCTAGAGAGGCTAGCGGGGAAACCTACAATGAGCAGTACTTC. Translating gives CSAREASGETYNEQYF.